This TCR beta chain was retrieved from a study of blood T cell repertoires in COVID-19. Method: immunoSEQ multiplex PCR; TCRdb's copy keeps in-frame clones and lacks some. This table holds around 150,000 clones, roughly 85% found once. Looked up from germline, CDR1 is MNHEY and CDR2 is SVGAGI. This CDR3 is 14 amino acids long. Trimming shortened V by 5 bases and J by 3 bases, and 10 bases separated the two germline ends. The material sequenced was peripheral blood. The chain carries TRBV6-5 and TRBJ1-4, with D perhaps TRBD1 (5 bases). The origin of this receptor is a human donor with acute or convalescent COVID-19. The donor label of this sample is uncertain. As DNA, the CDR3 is TGTGCCAGCAGTCCCAGGGTGGCTAATGAAAAACTGTTTTTT. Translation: CASSPRVANEKLFF.